A selection of T cell receptor beta chains follows, all from one sample in a study of blood T cell repertoires in COVID-19. Profiled with immunoSEQ multiplex PCR; TCRdb holds only in-frame clones, not every one. The profile shows over 90,000 clones, about four fifths of them singletons. Sequencing was performed on peripheral blood. These receptors were collected from a man at least 80 years old with COVID-19, enrolled during active disease. The CDR3 runs from the conserved cysteine through the conserved F or W. A D gene is named only where the DNA matches it firmly. Clone size is given for some rows only: seen once, a few or many times, or a class if the clone is expanded.

j_call d_call v_call clone_size cdr3_aa cdr3_nt
TRBJ2-2 TRBD1 TRBV28 - CASSPDRGNTGELFF TGTGCCAGCAGTCCGGACAGGGGAAACACCGGGGAGCTGTTTTTT
TRBJ1-1 - TRBV10-3 once CATAQGLNTEAFF TGTGCCACCGCACAGGGATTAAACACTGAAGCTTTCTTT
TRBJ2-2 - TRBV6-5 - CASRRQSLTGELFF TGTGCCAGCAGGCGACAGAGTTTAACCGGGGAGCTGTTTTTT
TRBJ1-5 TRBD1 TRBV23-1 once CARSQLGDRVGQPQHF TGCGCCCGCAGTCAACTGGGGGACAGGGTGGGTCAGCCCCAGCATTTT
TRBJ2-7 TRBD1 TRBV6-2/TRBV6-3 - CASSSWGQQGTSYEQYF TGTGCCAGCAGCTCCTGGGGGCAACAGGGGACCTCCTACGAGCAGTACTTC
TRBJ1-2 - TRBV19 - CASSILGYGYTF TGTGCCAGTAGTATTCTAGGCTATGGCTACACCTTC
TRBJ2-7 - TRBV11-2 - CASTGTANSYEQYF TGTGCCAGCACCGGGACTGCAAACTCCTACGAGCAGTACTTC
TRBJ2-5 TRBD2 TRBV30 - CAWSVAGATQYF TGTGCCTGGAGTGTAGCGGGGGCGACCCAGTACTTC
TRBJ1-2 - TRBV28 - CASTNRTYGYTF TGTGCCAGCACTAACAGGACCTATGGCTACACCTTC
TRBJ1-1 TRBD1 TRBV5-1 - CASSLRQGAGTEAFF TGCGCCAGCAGCTTAAGACAGGGGGCAGGGACTGAAGCTTTCTTT
TRBJ2-1 - TRBV7-3 - CASSLAGARNEQFF TGTGCCAGCAGCTTGGCGGGGGCCCGTAATGAGCAGTTCTTC
TRBJ1-5 TRBD1 TRBV7-9 - CASSTQGAGNQPQHF TGTGCCAGCAGCACTCAGGGGGCGGGCAATCAGCCCCAGCATTTT
TRBJ1-2 - TRBV30 - CAWSPSAGAVGYTF TGTGCCTGGAGTCCCTCGGCAGGTGCTGTCGGCTACACCTTC
TRBJ1-3 - TRBV7-2 - CASSLWTDSGNTIYF TGTGCCAGCAGCTTATGGACTGACTCTGGAAACACCATATATTTT
TRBJ2-5 - TRBV19 once CASARAAKETQYF TGTGCCAGTGCCAGGGCAGCTAAAGAGACCCAGTACTTC